These T cell receptor beta chains were read from a single sample in a study of identical twins. From the 5' RACE reads, TCRdb called clonotypes with MiXCR, one entry per CDR3 protein. The sample includes 540,000 or so distinct CDR3 sequences, approximately 20% of them seen just once. The sample was also linked to a second study, of yellow fever vaccine responses in identical twins.

The sequenced sample consisted of CD4+ T cells sorted from blood. The receptors come from a young woman in good health. Each CDR3 is given with its conserved first and last residue. Fields, in order: clone size, CDR3 length, J gene, D gene, V gene, CDR3 DNA, CDR3 protein. A D gene is named only where the DNA matches it firmly. Part of the rows lack a size; the others show once, few, many or a class for expanded clones.

few 15 TRBJ1-6 . TRBV12-3/TRBV12-4 TGTGCCAGCAGTTCATTGGGACACGGTGTTGGTCCCCTCCACTTT CASSSLGHGVGPLHF
. 15 TRBJ2-7 . TRBV6-1 TGTGCCAGCAGTCAAGACAGACTAAGCTCCTACGAGCAGTACTTC CASSQDRLSSYEQYF
. 12 TRBJ2-1 TRBD1 TRBV20-1 TGCAGTGCTAGAGATCAGGACAGGGCCGCGTTCTTC CSARDQDRAAFF
few 14 TRBJ2-1 TRBD1 TRBV11-2 TGTGCCAGCGGACAGGGGGTTTCATACAATGAGCAGTTCTTC CASGQGVSYNEQFF
. 13 TRBJ2-1 . TRBV29-1 TGCAGCGGCGGGGATAGCTCCTACAATGAGCAGTTCTTC CSGGDSSYNEQFF
. 15 TRBJ2-3 . TRBV5-1 TGCGCCAGCAGCTTGGATATTGGGGCTGGGGATACGCAGTATTTT CASSLDIGAGDTQYF
once 15 TRBJ2-5 . TRBV6-5 TGTGCCAGCAGTTACGAGCGAAGGGGCCAAGAGACCCAGTACTTC CASSYERRGQETQYF
. 14 TRBJ1-5 . TRBV7-9 TGTGCCAGCAGCCAAGGAGGGGTATGGCAGCCCCAGCATTTT CASSQGGVWQPQHF
few 19 TRBJ1-1 . TRBV27 TGTGCCAGCAGTTCAAACAGGGTAAGGCGACCGGGGGTCGACACTGAAGCTTTCTTT CASSSNRVRRPGVDTEAFF
. 16 TRBJ2-2 TRBD1 TRBV7-6 TGTGCCAGCAGCCCGGAACAGGGGTTAAACACCGGGGAGCTGTTTTTT CASSPEQGLNTGELFF
. 20 TRBJ2-1 TRBD2 TRBV18 TGTGCCAGCTCAGAAGATTATGGACTATCTCCGTTGGCGGGAGAGAGTGAGCAGTTCTTC CASSEDYGLSPLAGESEQFF
. 14 TRBJ1-4 . TRBV27 TGTGCCAGCAGGTCAGGGTGGCAAGCTGAAAAACTGTTTTTT CASRSGWQAEKLFF